The clone carrying this T cell receptor beta chain was recorded many times. Antigen: not known. Each CDR3 protein is one row after TCRdb ran MiXCR on the PCR reads. The table has 75,000 to 95,000 distinct CDR3 sequences, more than 20% seen once. These data originate in a study of molecular identifiers for immune sequencing clone quantification. Overall study findings and caveats: Identical TCR molecules can share a barcode, and this sharing could underestimate highly expanded clone sizes. In a background of over 750,000 naive cells, spiked Jurkat TCR RNA from one cell was reportedly detectable.

The CDR3 sequence is 12 residues long. V lost 6 bases to trimming and J lost 5 bases, with 8 bases between them. CDR1 and CDR2 from the germline V gene are SNHLY and FYNNEI. When naive CD8 T cells were sorted, they were gated as CD8+CD4-CCR7+CD45RA+. Sequenced: naive CD8+ T cells from blood, with Jurkat cell RNA spiked in. Described subset: FACS-sorted CD8+CD4-CCR7+CD45RA+ naive T cells. The J gene is TRBJ2-1, the V gene TRBV2; TRBD2 might be the D (5 bases). This TCR derives from a human donor in good health. Some libraries in this study had Jurkat cell RNA spiked in. Here the CDR3 reads CASSPGNNEQFF. The CDR3 DNA reads TGTGCCAGCAGCCCGGGAAACAATGAGCAGTTCTTC. The whole variable domain, remainder taken from reference TRBV2 and TRBJ2-1, is EPEVTQTPSHQVTQMGQEVILRCVPISNHLYFYWYRQILGQKVEFLVSFYNNEISEKSEIFDDQFSVERPDGSNFTLKIRSTKLEDSAMYFCASSPGNNEQFFGPGTRLTVL.